This T cell receptor beta chain emerged from a study of STAT3 mutations in large granular lymphocyte leukemia. Looking at the study overall: Immunosuppressive therapy was given to more than half of T-LGLL patients.

In regard to this clone: Its antigen is currently unknown.

Assay used: immunoSEQ multiplex PCR; TCRdb lists only in-frame clones, some missing. The top ten clones hold roughly 70% of a sample with 2,000 or so clones, roughly 60% of them seen once. Germline V gives CDR1 SGHNT, CDR2 YYREEE (reference sequence). V shed 3 bases and J 2 bases; nucleotides not matched to a gene: 7. CDR3 size: 15 residues. Study-level results: Every T-cell large granular lymphocyte leukemia patient had at least one immunodominant TCR beta clonotype.

Sequenced input: peripheral blood mononuclear cells. V and J are TRBV5-4 and TRBJ2-5; 7 bases match TRBD2. The clonotype comes from a man between 60 and 75 years old with T-cell large granular lymphocyte leukemia. Some clones in this sample may be carry-over from other donors' samples. The CDR3 here is CASSSGGSGQETQYF. In nucleotides, the CDR3 is TGTGCCAGCAGCTCAGGAGGTAGCGGGCAAGAGACCCAGTACTTC.